The 27 T cell receptor beta chains listed next were all sequenced from one sample in a study of T cell clonality in common variable immunodeficiency. The antigens for these receptors are not known. Study results and caveats: Fewer deletions and N-nucleotide insertions were reportedly seen in common variable immunodeficiency TCR beta sequences.

Produced via immunoSEQ multiplex PCR; TCRdb's table is partial and in-frame only. There are about 28,000 clones in the sample, none observed a single time. Sequenced sample: peripheral blood mononuclear cells. These receptors all come from a human donor with common variable immunodeficiency.

A note on this clone: The sequence runs out 3 residues before the end of the CDR3; the remainder is reconstructed from the germline J gene. The chain couples TRBV19 to TRBJ1-2; a weak D match, TRBD1 (5 bases). The germline gives CDR1 LNHDA, CDR2 SQIVND (reference sequence). The length of the CDR3 is 13 residues. The CDR3 sequence is CASTPTTVSGYTF. The sequenced part of the CDR3 DNA is TGTGCCAGTACACCAACGACAGTCTCCGGC.

This clone was seen a few times. Read coverage stops 3 residues before the CDR3 terminus; the germline J gene supplies the remainder. The chain recombines TRBV2 with TRBJ2-2, with D unclear. Germline assignment: CDR1 SNHLY and CDR2 FYNNEI. The CDR3 is 12 residues long. Trimming removed 3 bases from V and 6 bases from J, with 5 bases in between. The covered CDR3 bases are TGTGCCAGCAGTGATGGCCCCGGGGAG. It codes for CASSDGPGE. The CDR3 in full is CASSDGPGELFF.

In the case of this clone: The read halts 3 residues ahead of the CDR3 end, with the missing end drawn from the germline J gene. This chain connects TRBV19 to TRBJ1-5; D is undetermined. This CDR3 is built from 15 residues. The ends were cut back, 7 bases at V and 3 bases at J, with 16 bases in the middle. The V gene's germline CDR1 is LNHDA and CDR2 SQIVND (reference sequence). Incomplete CDR3 DNA: TGTGCCAGTACCTCAGAGGTCGGGGACAATCAGCCC. It is translated as CASTSEVGDNQP. The whole CDR3 sequence reads CASTSEVGDNQPQHF. The full variable domain, in which reference TRBV19 and TRBJ1-5 provide the parts outside the CDR3, is DGGITQSPKYLFRKEGQNVTLSCEQNLNHDAMYWYRQDPGQGLRLIYYSQIVNDFQKGDIAEGYSVSREKKESFPLTVTSAQKNPTAFYLCASTSEVGDNQPQHFGDGTRLSIL.

This clone rates as medium-sized (0.01 to 0.1%). Coverage ceases 3 residues before the CDR3 finishes, and the germline J gene fills in the end. The V call is TRBV5-1, the J call TRBJ2-6; perhaps TRBD1 as D (5 bases). Per the germline V gene, CDR1 is SGHRS and CDR2 is YFSETQ. Trimming cost V 2 bases and J 3 bases, with 9 bases left between them. The CDR3 covers 15 residues. The CDR3 bases that were read are TGCGCCAGCAGCTTAAGGGGCAATGGGGCCAACGTC. Its translation: CASSLRGNGANV. The CDR3 as a whole reads CASSLRGNGANVLTF.

This clone was observed at least ten times. The CDR3 is cut off 3 residues early in the read; its end comes from the germline J gene. The rearrangement uses TRBV5-1 and TRBJ1-2; D unresolved. With 1 base removed from V and 5 bases from J, the gap between germline ends came to 9 bases. Germline V CDR1 and CDR2: SGHRS, YFSETQ. This CDR3 has 13 amino acids. CDR3 DNA (partial): TGCGCCAGCAGCTTGCCGGGGAGTTATGGC. As protein: CASSLPGSYG. The full CDR3 is CASSLPGSYGYTF.

On this clone: Sequencing ends 3 residues short of the CDR3 end; the germline J gene provides the rest. The J gene is TRBJ2-7, the V gene TRBV7-9, with D maybe TRBD1 (5 bases). Germline V gene sequence: CDR1 SEHNR, CDR2 FQNEAQ (reference sequence). V lost 5 bases, J lost 6 bases, and 11 bases lay in between. There are 12 residues in the CDR3. The CDR3 reads CASSLNRPEQYF. CDR3 DNA, as far as it was read: TGTGCCAGCAGCCTAAACAGGCCCGAG.

A remark on this clone: The read ends 3 residues before the CDR3 terminus; that terminus is restored from the germline J gene. The rearrangement links TRBV7-2 to TRBJ2-5; D is unclear. The CDR3 has 15 amino acids. V was trimmed by 1 base and J by 2 bases, leaving 11 bases between them. Germline V gives CDR1 SGHTA, CDR2 FQGNSA. CDR3 sequence reads: CASSLGVTEQETQYF. Partial CDR3 DNA: TGTGCCAGCAGCTTAGGGGTAACAGAGCAAGAGACC.

This clone has just a few counts. This CDR3 is CASGVGASSYNEQFF. The part of the CDR3 DNA that was read is TGTGCCAGTGGGGTGGGGGCCTCGTCCTACAATGAG. This rearrangement joins TRBV19 to TRBJ2-1, with D possibly being TRBD1 (6 bases). The read halts 3 residues ahead of the CDR3 end, with the missing end drawn from the germline J gene. Between the trimmed V and J ends, which lost 8 bases and 1 base, there was a span of 15 bases. Per germline, CDR1 LNHDA and CDR2 SQIVND (reference sequence). The CDR3 runs to 15 residues.

This clone was found a few times. Coverage ceases 3 residues before the CDR3 finishes, and the germline J gene fills in the end. The chain links TRBV19 to TRBJ2-3, with 10 positions matching TRBD2. CDR3 length: 14 amino acids. J gave up 8 bases and V 1 base, and 3 bases lay outside the gene matches. Per the germline V gene, CDR1 is LNHDA and CDR2 is SQIVND (reference sequence). The CDR3 sequence is CASSIAAGGGTQYF. The sequenced CDR3 bases are TGTGCCAGTAGTATAGCAGCGGGGGGGGGTACG.

This clone was seen more than once but under ten times. The read stops 3 residues short of the end of the CDR3; the missing end is completed from the germline J gene. Other DNA sequences within the sample encode an identical CDR3. The chain links TRBV7-9 to TRBJ2-7; TRBD2 matches 8 bases. In germline, CDR1 is SEHNR, CDR2 FQNEAQ (reference sequence). This CDR3 is built from 15 residues. The junction had 5 bases not matched to a gene; V was cut back by 0 bases and J by 4 bases. The CDR3: CASSLAAGGLYEQYF. The CDR3 bases that were read are TGTGCCAGCAGCTTAGCGGCGGGGGGACTATACGAG.

This clone was counted only a few times. The read finishes 3 residues shy of the CDR3 end, and the germline J gene is used to complete it. The V gene is TRBV2, the J gene TRBJ1-6, with a tentative D call TRBD1 (5 bases). Germline V CDR1 and CDR2: SNHLY, FYNNEI. The CDR3 extends over 15 amino acids. The V end was cut by 0 bases, the J end by 6 bases, with 9 bases between. The CDR3 spells CASSEAGTFNSPLHF. The part of the CDR3 DNA that was read is TGTGCCAGCAGTGAAGCGGGGACTTTTAATTCACCC.

This clone was observed a handful of times. The CDR3 end falls 3 residues outside the read, so it is completed with the germline J gene. The genes are TRBV6-2 or TRBV6-3 and TRBJ2-7, with TRBD1 identical over 7 bases. The germline V gene encodes CDR1 MNHEY and CDR2 SVGEGT. The CDR3 sequence is 14 residues long. With V trimmed by 2 bases and J by 6 bases, 7 bases remained unmatched. CDR3 DNA, as far as it was read: TGTGCCAGCAGTTACCTGGCAGGGGGAGCCGAG. Protein: CASSYLAGGAE. The CDR3 in full is CASSYLAGGAEQYF.

In regard to this clone: The CDR3 extends 3 residues past the end of the read, so its final part is completed from the germline J gene. The chain recombines TRBV6-2 or TRBV6-3 with TRBJ2-7; D perhaps matches TRBD2 (6 bases). CDR1 and CDR2 (germline): MNHEY, SVGEGT. Trimming pared 2 bases from V and 2 bases from J, leaving 10 bases between. This CDR3 is 14 amino acids long. The CDR3 region is CASSYPGTPYEQYF. Partial CDR3 DNA: TGTGCCAGCAGTTACCCCGGGACTCCCTACGAG.

This clone showed up just a few times. The DNA ends 3 residues before the CDR3 does, and the rest of the CDR3 is filled in from the germline J gene. V usage is TRBV6-2 or TRBV6-3 and J usage is TRBJ2-5; D remains ambiguous. This CDR3 region has 15 residues. The ends were cut back, 2 bases at V and 5 bases at J, with 15 bases in the middle. From germline, CDR1 is MNHEY and CDR2 SVGEGT. The CDR3 sequence: CASSYPGPLEETQYF. CDR3 DNA (partial): TGTGCCAGCAGTTACCCGGGTCCCCTAGAGGAGACC.

Turning to this clone: The read terminates 3 residues before the CDR3 end, so the remaining end is supplied by the germline J gene. The rearrangement links TRBV18 to TRBJ1-2; 9 bases line up with TRBD1. CDR3 length equals 19 residues. Looked up from germline, CDR1 is KGHSH and CDR2 is LQKENI. CDR3 DNA (partial): TGTGCCAGCTCACTACACGGCGATCCGGACAGGGGTGCGACTTGGGGC. Translating it yields CASSLHGDPDRGATWG. The full CDR3 protein is CASSLHGDPDRGATWGYTF.

This clone occurred a few times. The CDR3 goes on 3 residues after the read ends, and that part is filled in from the germline J gene. The gene calls are TRBV7-6 and TRBJ2-3; 11 bases are a match to TRBD2. The CDR3 runs to 16 residues. J gave up 3 bases and V 4 bases, and 6 bases lay outside the gene matches. Germline V CDR1 and CDR2: SGHVS, FNYEAQ. The CDR3 reads CASSSRLAGGTDTQYF. CDR3 DNA, as far as it was read: TGTGCCAGCAGCTCCCGATTAGCGGGGGGGACAGATACG. Variable domain in full (rest from reference TRBV7-6 and TRBJ2-3): GAGVSQSPRYKVTKRGQDVALRCDPISGHVSLYWYRQALGQGPEFLTYFNYEAQQDKSGLPNDRFSAERPEGSISTLTIQRTEQRDSAMYRCASSSRLAGGTDTQYFGPGTRLTVL.

This clone was observed many times. The read ends 3 residues before the CDR3 terminus; that terminus is restored from the germline J gene. The V call is TRBV19, the J call TRBJ2-7; TRBD1 agrees at 8 bases. With 7 bases clipped from V and 0 bases from J, the junction kept 5 bases outside the gene matches. The CDR3 covers 14 residues. The V gene's germline CDR1 is LNHDA and CDR2 SQIVND (reference sequence). CDR3 DNA, as far as it was read: TGTGCCAGTACCCCGACAGGGGCCTCCTACGAG. Amino acids: CASTPTGASYE. The whole CDR3 reads CASTPTGASYEQYF.

This clone came up many times. Sequencing ends 3 residues short of the CDR3 end; the germline J gene provides the rest. The V gene is TRBV7-9, the J gene TRBJ2-5, with D possibly TRBD2 on 6 matching bases. The CDR3 is 15 amino acids. Germline V lookup: CDR1 SEHNR, CDR2 FQNEAQ (reference sequence). Trimming removed 1 base at V and 3 bases at J, with 12 bases between. CDR3 sequence reads: CASSLGLWGEETQYF. Incomplete CDR3 DNA: TGTGCCAGCAGCTTAGGTCTCTGGGGGGAAGAGACC.

Of note for this clone: The CDR3 extends 3 residues past the end of the read, so its final part is completed from the germline J gene. The chain couples TRBV2 to TRBJ2-3, with D unclear. With 7 bases removed from V and 2 bases from J, the gap between germline ends came to 7 bases. Germline CDR1 reads SNHLY; CDR2 reads FYNNEI. The length of the CDR3 is 12 residues. CDR3 amino acids: CASTRHTDTQYF. The sequenced CDR3 bases are TGTGCCAGCACGCGGCACACAGATACG.

Points on this clone: The read stops 3 residues short of the end of the CDR3; the missing end is completed from the germline J gene. The genes are TRBV5-1 and TRBJ2-3; D not certain. V was cut by 0 bases and J by 2 bases, with 13 bases left in between. Germline assignment: CDR1 SGHRS and CDR2 YFSETQ. The CDR3 is made up of 16 amino acids. Partial CDR3 DNA: TGCGCCAGCAGCTTGGTTGGCGGCCTCCTCACAGATACG. Protein product: CASSLVGGLLTDT. The CDR3 in full is CASSLVGGLLTDTQYF.

In regard to this clone: The CDR3 end falls 3 residues outside the read, so it is completed with the germline J gene. The chain links TRBV19 to TRBJ2-7; maybe TRBD1 (6 bases). Trimming took 5 bases from V and 3 from J, leaving 14 bases between them. This CDR3 comprises 14 residues. Germline assignment: CDR1 LNHDA and CDR2 SQIVND (reference sequence). The CDR3 loop is CASSWTDKFYEQYF. The CDR3 bases that were read are TGTGCCAGTAGTTGGACAGACAAATTCTACGAG.

In regard to this clone: The read ends 3 residues before the CDR3 terminus; that terminus is restored from the germline J gene. The V call is TRBV5-5, the J call TRBJ2-5; D gene unclear. The CDR3 consists of 14 residues. V lost 4 bases to trimming and J lost 2 bases, with 12 bases between them. Germline lookup yields CDR1 SGHKS and CDR2 YYEKEE (reference sequence). The covered CDR3 bases are TGTGCCAGCAGCCCCTCTCCCTTACAAGAGACC. Translation: CASSPSPLQET. The entire CDR3 reads CASSPSPLQETQYF.

Comment on this clone: The read ends 3 residues shy of where the CDR3 ends; the end is completed using the germline J gene. The V call is TRBV7-8, the J call TRBJ2-7; D may be TRBD2 (6 bases). V gave up 5 bases and J gave up 0 bases, with 14 bases separating them. Germline CDR1 reads SGHVS; CDR2 reads FQNEAQ. The CDR3 loop spans 15 amino acids. The CDR3 is CASSQGGSPSYEQYF. The CDR3 bases that were read are TGTGCCAGCAGCCAGGGAGGAAGCCCCTCCTACGAG.

Only a few counts were recorded for this clone. The read comes to an end 3 residues before the CDR3 does, leaving the germline J gene to fill in the end. The rearrangement joins TRBV2 to TRBJ1-2, with 9 bases matching TRBD1. From germline, CDR1 is SNHLY and CDR2 FYNNEI. V was pared by 5 bases and J by 2 bases, with 6 bases of the junction left unmatched. CDR3 length equals 15 residues. The CDR3 bases that were read are TGTGCCAGCAGTCGTGGACAGGGGCCAAACTATGGC. Protein product: CASSRGQGPNYG. In full, the CDR3 reads CASSRGQGPNYGYTF.

Notes on this clone: From the germline J gene comes the end of the CDR3, since the read stops 3 residues before it. The V gene is TRBV18, the J gene TRBJ2-3; TRBD2 matches 8 bases. V shed 0 bases and J 8 bases; nucleotides not matched to a gene: 13. In germline, CDR1 is KGHSH, CDR2 LQKENI. The CDR3 consists of 17 residues. CDR3 residues: CASSPPGSGGGRGTQYF. Partial CDR3 DNA: TGTGCCAGCTCACCACCCGGGAGCGGGGGAGGCCGAGGTACG.

This clone showed up many times. The CDR3 end is not reached by the read, which stops 3 residues before it; the germline J gene fills it in. V usage is TRBV12-3 or TRBV12-4 and J usage is TRBJ2-1; TRBD1 aligns across 8 bases. Trimming cost V 7 bases and J 6 bases; bases outside gene matches: 8. CDR3 length equals 14 residues. CDR3 residues: CASKSRTGLNEQFF. Partial CDR3 DNA: TGTGCCAGCAAATCCCGGACAGGGCTCAATGAG.

Note on this clone: The read is 3 residues too short to cover the CDR3 end, so that end is filled in from the germline J gene. The chain employs TRBV19 and TRBJ2-7; 7 bases align to TRBD1. V was pared by 6 bases and J by 0 bases, with 2 bases of the junction left unmatched. Germline V CDR1 and CDR2: LNHDA, SQIVND (reference sequence). The CDR3 runs to 13 residues. Partial CDR3 DNA: TGTGCCAGTAGCAGGGGGAACTCCTACGAG. This translates into CASSRGNSYE. Given in full, the CDR3 is CASSRGNSYEQYF. Combining the CDR3 with reference TRBV19 and TRBJ2-7 gives the whole variable domain DGGITQSPKYLFRKEGQNVTLSCEQNLNHDAMYWYRQDPGQGLRLIYYSQIVNDFQKGDIAEGYSVSREKKESFPLTVTSAQKNPTAFYLCASSRGNSYEQYFGPGTRLTVT.